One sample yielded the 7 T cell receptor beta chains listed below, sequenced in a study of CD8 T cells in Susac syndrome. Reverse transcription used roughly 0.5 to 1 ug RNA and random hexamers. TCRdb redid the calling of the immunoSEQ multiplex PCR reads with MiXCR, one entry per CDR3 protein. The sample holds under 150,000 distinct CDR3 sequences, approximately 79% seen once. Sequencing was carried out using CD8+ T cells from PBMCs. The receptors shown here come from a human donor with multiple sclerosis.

CDR3 residues: CASSQPGEDSPLHF. In DNA, the CDR3 is TGTGCCAGCAGCCAGCCGGGGGAGGACTCACCCCTCCACTTT. The rearrangement uses TRBV6-1 and TRBJ1-6, with D perhaps TRBD1 (5 bases). The V end lost 6 bases, the J end lost 10 bases, and 16 bases lay between the germline ends. CDR1 MNHNS and CDR2 SASEGT come from the germline V gene. This CDR3 has 14 amino acids.

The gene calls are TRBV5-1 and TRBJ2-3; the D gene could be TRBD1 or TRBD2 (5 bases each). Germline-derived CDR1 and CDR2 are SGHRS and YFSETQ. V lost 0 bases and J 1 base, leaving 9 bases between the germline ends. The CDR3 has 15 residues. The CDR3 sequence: CASSLGQGGTDTQYF. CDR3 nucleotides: TGCGCCAGCAGCTTGGGGCAGGGAGGCACAGATACGCAGTATTTT. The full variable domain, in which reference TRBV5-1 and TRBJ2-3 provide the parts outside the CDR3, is KAGVTQTPRYLIKTRGQQVTLSCSPISGHRSVSWYQQTPGQGLQFLFEYFSETQRNKGNFPGRFSGRQFSNSRSEMNVSTLELGDSALYLCASSLGQGGTDTQYFGPGTRLTVL.

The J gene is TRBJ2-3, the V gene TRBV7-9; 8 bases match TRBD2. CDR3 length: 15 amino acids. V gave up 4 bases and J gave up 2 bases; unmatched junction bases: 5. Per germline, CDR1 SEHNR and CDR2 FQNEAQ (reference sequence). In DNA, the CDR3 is TGTGCCAGCAGCTCCAAAGGACTAGCCACAGATACGCAGTATTTT. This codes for CASSSKGLATDTQYF.

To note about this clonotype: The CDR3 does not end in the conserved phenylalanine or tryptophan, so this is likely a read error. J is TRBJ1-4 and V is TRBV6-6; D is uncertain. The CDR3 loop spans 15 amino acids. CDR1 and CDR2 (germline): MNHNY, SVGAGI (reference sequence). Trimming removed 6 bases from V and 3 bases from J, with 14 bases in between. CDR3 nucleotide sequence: TGTGCCAGCAGGCTTAGAGTGCAGGCTAATGAAAAACTGTTTCTT. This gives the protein CASRLRVQANEKLFL.

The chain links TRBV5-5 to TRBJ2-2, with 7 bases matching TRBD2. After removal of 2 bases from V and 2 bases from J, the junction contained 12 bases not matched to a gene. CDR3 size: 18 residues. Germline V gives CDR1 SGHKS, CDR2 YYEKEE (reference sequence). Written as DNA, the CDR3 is TGTGCCAGCAGCTTTGGCCACCGAGGACTAGATAACACCGGGGAGCTGTTTTTT. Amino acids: CASSFGHRGLDNTGELFF.

The CDR3 DNA is TGTGCCAGCAGCCACAAAACGGGAATCACGCCCCAGCATTTT. Its translation is CASSHKTGITPQHF. This chain links TRBV5-6 with TRBJ1-5; no reliable D call. The CDR3 consists of 14 residues. V was clipped by 4 bases and J by 9 bases, with 17 bases between them. Germline V gene data show CDR1 as SGHDT and CDR2 as YYEEEE.

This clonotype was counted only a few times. This CDR3 reads CASSLGPAGTEAFF. The CDR3, as DNA: TGTGCCAGCAGCTTAGGTCCGGCGGGCACTGAAGCTTTCTTT. This sequence joins TRBV7-9 and TRBJ1-1; no reliable D call. Germline V gene lookup returns CDR1 SEHNR and CDR2 FQNEAQ (reference sequence). The V end lost 1 base, the J end lost 4 bases, and 10 bases lay between the germline ends. CDR3 length: 14 amino acids.